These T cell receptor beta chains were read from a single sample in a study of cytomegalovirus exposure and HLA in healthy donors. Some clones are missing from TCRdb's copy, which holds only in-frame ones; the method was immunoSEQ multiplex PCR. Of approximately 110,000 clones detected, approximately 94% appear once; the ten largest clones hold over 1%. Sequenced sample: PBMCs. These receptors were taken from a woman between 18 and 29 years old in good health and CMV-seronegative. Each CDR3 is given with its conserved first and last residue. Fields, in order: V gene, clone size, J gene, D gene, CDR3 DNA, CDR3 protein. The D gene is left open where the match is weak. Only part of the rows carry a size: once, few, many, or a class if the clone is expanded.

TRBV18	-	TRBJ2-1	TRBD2	TGTGCCAGCTCACTAGCGGGAGGAGAGCCTGAGCAGTTCTTC	CASSLAGGEPEQFF
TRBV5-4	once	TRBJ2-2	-	TGTGCCAGCAGCTTGTCTGGGCTTGAGAACACCGGGGAGCTGTTTTTT	CASSLSGLENTGELFF
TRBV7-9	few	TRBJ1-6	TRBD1	TGTGCCAGCAGCGGACGAACAGGGGGCGGATCACCCCTCCACTTT	CASSGRTGGGSPLHF
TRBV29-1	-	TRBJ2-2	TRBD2	TGCAGCGCCGAGCGGCTAGCGGGAGTGGGCGGGGAGCTGTTTTTT	CSAERLAGVGGELFF
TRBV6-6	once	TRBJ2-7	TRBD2	TGTGCCAGCAACCGGGACTACTCCTACGAGCAGTACTTC	CASNRDYSYEQYF
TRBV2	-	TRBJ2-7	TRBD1	TGTGCCAGCAGTGAAGCGGCATCCGGGACAGGGTTGTACGAGCAGTACTTC	CASSEAASGTGLYEQYF
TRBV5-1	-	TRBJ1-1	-	TGCGCCAGCAGCGCGGGCCTGGTGAACACTGAAGCTTTCTTT	CASSAGLVNTEAFF
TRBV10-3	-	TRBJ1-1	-	TGTGCCACCGCGGGTCCCCTAAGCCCAGCTTTCTTT	CATAGPLSPAFF
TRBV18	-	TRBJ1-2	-	TGTGCCAGCTCACGACGGACAGATAATCAGGCATATGGCTACACCTTC	CASSRRTDNQAYGYTF
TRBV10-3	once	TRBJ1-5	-	TGTGCCATCGGGAGGGGGGACGGGAATCAGCCCCAGCATTTT	CAIGRGDGNQPQHF
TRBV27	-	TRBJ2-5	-	TGTGCCAGCAGTTCGGGACTGAAACAAGAGACCCAGTACTTC	CASSSGLKQETQYF
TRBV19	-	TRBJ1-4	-	TGTGCCAGTAGTCTACCCCGTGAAAAACTGTTTTTT	CASSLPREKLFF
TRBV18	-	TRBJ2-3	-	TGTGCCAGCTCACCGTCAGTGACAGATACGCAGTATTTT	CASSPSVTDTQYF
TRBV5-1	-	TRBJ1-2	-	TGCGCCAGCGGATTCCCCTCACCATCGGACAGTTCAGACTATGGCTACACCTTC	CASGFPSPSDSSDYGYTF
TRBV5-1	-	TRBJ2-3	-	TGCGCCAGCAGCCCAACCGGTAGCACAGATACGCAGTATTTT	CASSPTGSTDTQYF
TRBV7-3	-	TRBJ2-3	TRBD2	TGTGCCAGCAGCCCCGGGACTAGCGGGGGAGATACGCAGTATTTT	CASSPGTSGGDTQYF
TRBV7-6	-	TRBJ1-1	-	TGTGCCAGCAGCTTAGGTCCCTTCACTGAAGCTTTCTTT	CASSLGPFTEAFF
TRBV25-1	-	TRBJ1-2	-	TGTGCCAGCAGCGCTCCCGTTTGGAGCGGCTACACCTTC	CASSAPVWSGYTF
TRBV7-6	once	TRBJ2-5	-	TGTGCCAGCAGCTTAGGTGCTAAAGAGACCCAGTACTTC	CASSLGAKETQYF
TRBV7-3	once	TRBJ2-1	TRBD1	TGTGCCAGCAGCCCAAGCTCCGGACAGGCCTTTAATGAGCAGTTCTTC	CASSPSSGQAFNEQFF
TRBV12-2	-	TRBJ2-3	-	TGTGCAAGTCGCTTACCCTCAGGGACAGGGGAAGATACGCAGTATTTT	CASRLPSGTGEDTQYF
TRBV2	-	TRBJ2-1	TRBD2	TGTGCCACAGCTCTCCAGTCCAGGCCCACTAGCGGGAGCTCCTACAATGAGCAGTTCTTC	CATALQSRPTSGSSYNEQFF
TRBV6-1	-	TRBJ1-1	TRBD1	TGTGCCAGCAGTGCGGGACAGCTACACACTGAAGCTTTCTTT	CASSAGQLHTEAFF
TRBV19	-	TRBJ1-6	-	TGTGCCAGTAGCACGGGGTCCTATAATTCACCCCTCCACTTT	CASSTGSYNSPLHF
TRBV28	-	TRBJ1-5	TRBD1	TGTGCCAGCAGGAAACAGGGGTATAGCAATCAGCCCCAGCATTTT	CASRKQGYSNQPQHF
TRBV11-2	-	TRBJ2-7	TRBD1	TGTGCCAGCAGCCTGGACAGGGGGTACGAGCAGTACTTC	CASSLDRGYEQYF
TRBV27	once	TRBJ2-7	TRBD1	TGTGCCAGCAGTTTATCCGGGACAGGTAGCTCCTACGAGCAGTACTTC	CASSLSGTGSSYEQYF
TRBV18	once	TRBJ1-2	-	TGTGCCAGCTCACCAGCGATAGAGGGCTATGGCTACACCTTC	CASSPAIEGYGYTF
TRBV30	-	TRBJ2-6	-	TGTGCCTGGTCGGACAGTGGGGCCAACGTCCTGACTTTC	CAWSDSGANVLTF
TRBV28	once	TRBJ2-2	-	TGTGCCAGCAGTTTCGCGGGGAAGCTGTTTTTT	CASSFAGKLFF
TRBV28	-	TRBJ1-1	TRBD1	TGTGCCAGCCCGCCGGGACAGGGTGCCACTGAAGCTTTCTTT	CASPPGQGATEAFF
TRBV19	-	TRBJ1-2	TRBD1	TGTGCCAGTAGCGACAGGGCGGCTAACTATGGCTACACCTTC	CASSDRAANYGYTF
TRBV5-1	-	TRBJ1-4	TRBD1	TGCGCCAGCAGCTTAACCTCGGGACAGGGATATGAAAAACTGTTTTTT	CASSLTSGQGYEKLFF
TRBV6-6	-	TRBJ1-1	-	TGTGCCAGCAGGGCTCAGGGGAACACTGAAGCTTTCTTT	CASRAQGNTEAFF
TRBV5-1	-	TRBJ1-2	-	TGCGCCAGCAGGAGTCTCCCAAACGAGGCGGGCTACACCTTC	CASRSLPNEAGYTF
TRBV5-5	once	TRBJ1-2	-	TGTGCCAGCAGCTCCACCCCCGGGACAAGTTATGGCTACACCTTC	CASSSTPGTSYGYTF
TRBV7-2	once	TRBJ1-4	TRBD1	TGTGCCAGCAGCTTAGGGGACAGGGTCAGGGAAAAACTGTTTTTT	CASSLGDRVREKLFF
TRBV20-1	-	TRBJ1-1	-	TGCAGTGCCCGGACAGAGCGAGCTTTCTTT	CSARTERAFF
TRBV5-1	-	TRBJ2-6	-	TGCGCCAGCAGCGGGGGAGGCGCTGGGGCCAACGTCCTGACTTTC	CASSGGGAGANVLTF
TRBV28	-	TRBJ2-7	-	TGTGCCAGTCCTCCCCCCGGGTGGTTTTATCCCTACGAGCAGTACTTC	CASPPPGWFYPYEQYF
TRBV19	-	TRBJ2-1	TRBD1	TGTGCCAGCGCAGGGGGCACAACGTACAATGAGCAGTTCTTC	CASAGGTTYNEQFF
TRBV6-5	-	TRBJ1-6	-	TGTGCCAGCAGTCCATATCAGGGATCACCCCTCCACTTT	CASSPYQGSPLHF
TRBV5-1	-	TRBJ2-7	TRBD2	TGCGCCAGCGCCCAGCGGGGGGACTCCTACGAGCAGTACTTC	CASAQRGDSYEQYF
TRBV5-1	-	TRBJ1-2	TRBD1	TGCGCCAGCAGCTCTAATGACAGGGGCATACTCGATGGCTACACCTTC	CASSSNDRGILDGYTF
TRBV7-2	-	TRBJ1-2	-	TGTGCCAGCAGCCTCGGCCGGGGTAACTATGGCTACACCTTC	CASSLGRGNYGYTF
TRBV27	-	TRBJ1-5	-	TGTGCCAGCAGGGAGGAGGGACAGCCCCAGCATTTT	CASREEGQPQHF
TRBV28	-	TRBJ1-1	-	TGTGCCAGCAGTTTAGGGGGAGGGACGTTTTTGGACACTGAAGCTTTCTTT	CASSLGGGTFLDTEAFF
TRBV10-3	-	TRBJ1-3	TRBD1	TGTGCCATCATGACAGGGACTGGAAACACCATATATTTT	CAIMTGTGNTIYF
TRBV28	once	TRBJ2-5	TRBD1	TGTGCCAGCAGAAGACAGGGAGCAGAGACCCAGTACTTC	CASRRQGAETQYF
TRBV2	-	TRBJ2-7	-	TGTGCCAGCAGAGAGGCATTGTCCGAGCAGTACTTC	CASREALSEQYF
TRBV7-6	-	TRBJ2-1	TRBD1	TGTGCCAGCAGCGCCAAGCCGGGACAGGGCGATGAGCAGTTCTTC	CASSAKPGQGDEQFF
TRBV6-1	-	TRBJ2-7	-	TGTGCCAGCAGGGAGAGCTACGAGCAGTACTTC	CASRESYEQYF
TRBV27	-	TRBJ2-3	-	TGTGCCAGCAGTTTAGCGGGCGCCGATACGCAGTATTTT	CASSLAGADTQYF